This TCR beta chain was identified during a study of CD8 T cells in ankylosing spondylitis (dated by TCRdb to 2017 to 2019). Study-wide context: The study profiled T cell receptor beta repertoires in healthy donors and ankylosing spondylitis patients to find disease-linked TCR variants. The full study cohort was made up of 25 ankylosing spondylitis patients and roughly 98 healthy donors. Peripheral blood was sampled, and synovial fluid was also collected from ankylosing spondylitis patients.

This clonotype was counted many times. Its antigen is unknown. Base qualities are not provided; no much larger clone lies one nucleotide away. V was cut back by 0 bases and J by 0 bases, leaving a gap of 6 bases between them. The CDR3, from cysteine to phenylalanine, totals 14 residues. Of the read, only the CDR3 DNA is kept; its 42 bases are in frame from base 1. CDR1 and CDR2 were assigned from the germline V gene (reference sequence) as SGHKS and YYEKEE. Sequencing was carried out with an Illumina HiSeq 2500. Quantitative 5'-RACE with molecular barcodes was the method used to prepare the TCR beta libraries. The study's processing was this. Disease-linked TCR variants were identified with a new computational method built on a probabilistic model of VDJ rearrangement. Through fastp at Q25 and MiXCR, TCRdb rebuilt clones from the public reads, retaining in-frame beta chains. Rows with one shared CDR3 protein collapse into an entry with the most common genes and DNA. For this entry, the V and J calls and clone size follow TCRdb and not the study's own pipeline. The sample data list about 240,000 distinct CDR3 sequences, and roughly 10% of these were observed just once. The ten largest account for less than 7.5% of the sample.

The paper's findings and limits, for the study overall: In peripheral blood, the disease-linked clones were found at relatively low frequencies and had a CD8+ phenotype. Some motif variants were previously reported in synovial fluid and blood of reactive arthritis patients, suggesting common disease-initiation mechanisms. Blood from ankylosing spondylitis patients appeared to be characterized by a TCR beta motif made up of several highly homologous amino acid variants. According to the report, matched synovial fluid samples from ankylosing spondylitis patients were significantly enriched for the disease-linked clones.

The clonotype was recovered from a male donor with ankylosing spondylitis or in good health (not recorded which). Material: blood, either unsorted or a sorted T cell fraction (not recorded which). This receptor chain uses TRBV5-5 and TRBJ2-5, with no D gene named confidently. Here the CDR3 is given as CASSLVLYQETQYF. The nucleotide sequence is TGTGCCAGCAGCTTGGTCCTCTACCAAGAGACCCAGTACTTC. This CDR3, with the reference TRBV5-5 and TRBJ2-5 proteins standing in past its ends, gives the full variable domain DAGVTQSPTHLIKTRGQQVTLRCSPISGHKSVSWYQQVLGQGPQFIFQYYEKEERGRGNFPDRFSARQFPNYSSELNVNALLLGDSALYLCASSLVLYQETQYFGPGTRLLVL.